These T cell receptor beta chains were read from a single sample in a study of CD8 T cells in Susac syndrome. TCRdb reprocessed the immunoSEQ multiplex PCR reads via MiXCR and lists one record per CDR3 protein. Of fewer than 350,000 distinct CDR3 sequences listed, under 95% were seen once; the top ten hold over 0.065%. The sequenced sample was CD4+ T cells from PBMCs. The receptors were sampled from a human donor with multiple sclerosis. Each CDR3 is given with its conserved first and last residue. A D gene is named only where the DNA matches it firmly.

cdr3_nt,cdr3_aa,j_call,cdr3_length,d_call,v_call
TGTGCCAGCAGCCAGGCTACTAGCGGCTCCTACGAGCAGTACTTC,CASSQATSGSYEQYF,TRBJ2-7,15,TRBD2,TRBV3-1
TGTGCCAGTAGCTGGTCCGGGACAGCGTACAATGAGCAGTTCTTC,CASSWSGTAYNEQFF,TRBJ2-1,15,TRBD1,TRBV19
TGTGCCAGCAGTCCCGGAGGGATTGCCTACGAGCAGTACTTC,CASSPGGIAYEQYF,TRBJ2-7,14,-,TRBV12-3/TRBV12-4
TGTGCCAGCAGGGTAACAGGGGGCGTGGAGACCCAGTACTTC,CASRVTGGVETQYF,TRBJ2-5,14,TRBD1,TRBV24-1
TGTGCCAGCAGCCCCCTGACCTACACAGATACGCAGTATTTT,CASSPLTYTDTQYF,TRBJ2-3,14,-,TRBV7-8
TGTGCCAGCAGCTCAACTTACAGGGGGACCCAGTACTTC,CASSSTYRGTQYF,TRBJ2-5,13,TRBD1,TRBV7-9
TGTGCCAGCAGCTTACTGCCGGGGGCGGGTGAGACCCAGTACTTC,CASSLLPGAGETQYF,TRBJ2-5,15,-,TRBV7-3
TGTGCCAGCAACGGGGGAAGAATGGTAGAGACCCAGTACTTC,CASNGGRMVETQYF,TRBJ2-5,14,-,TRBV2
TGTGCCAGCAGCCCCCCTTCGGGAACTAGCGGGGATTACAATGAGCAGTTCTTC,CASSPPSGTSGDYNEQFF,TRBJ2-1,18,TRBD2,TRBV14
TGCGCCAGCAGCCAAGATGAGTTGACTAGCGGGAGGGCCGGTGAGCAGTTCTTC,CASSQDELTSGRAGEQFF,TRBJ2-1,18,TRBD2,TRBV4-3
TGCAGTGCTAGAGAGGTGGGAGGCCCCTACGAGCAGTACTTC,CSAREVGGPYEQYF,TRBJ2-7,14,-,TRBV20-1
TGTGCCAGCAGCACAGGGTCCAGCAATCAGCCCCAGCATTTT,CASSTGSSNQPQHF,TRBJ1-5,14,-,TRBV5-5
TGTGCCAGCAGCACTCAATCAGGAGCCACTGAAGCTTTCTTT,CASSTQSGATEAFF,TRBJ1-1,14,-,TRBV4-2
TGTGCCAGCAGCTTGAGTGAACAGCCCCAGCATTTT,CASSLSEQPQHF,TRBJ1-5,12,-,TRBV7-9